Shown below are 2 T cell receptor beta chains from a single sample sequenced in a study of CD8 T cells in ankylosing spondylitis. General study results and limits: Ankylosing spondylitis blood appeared to be characterized by a TCR beta motif of about 8 highly homologous variants.

No antigen has been assigned to these receptors. TCRdb recomputed calls from the 5' RACE reads with MiXCR, one row per CDR3 protein. The table lists roughly 470,000 distinct CDR3 sequences, roughly 25% of them singletons. The specimen sequenced was blood, either unsorted or a sorted T cell fraction (not recorded which). The source of these receptors is a male donor with ankylosing spondylitis.

This clonotype occurred many times. The chain carries TRBV12-3 or TRBV12-4 and TRBJ2-6; D gene unclear. The CDR3 is made up of 15 amino acids. V lost 4 bases and J lost 0, with 7 bases in between. CDR3: CASSSRVSGANVLTF. CDR3 nucleotide sequence: TGTGCCAGCAGTTCCCGGGTCTCTGGGGCCAACGTCCTGACTTTC.

This chain joins TRBV5-1 and TRBJ1-6; D is undetermined. With 4 bases removed from V and 10 bases from J, the gap between germline ends came to 9 bases. The V gene's germline CDR1 is SGHRS and CDR2 YFSETQ. The CDR3 runs 12 residues. The DNA of the CDR3 is TGCGCCAGCAGCCCAGGAAGGTCACCCCTCCACTTT. As protein: CASSPGRSPLHF. The variable domain in full, with the rest retrieved from reference TRBV5-1 and TRBJ1-6, is KAGVTQTPRYLIKTRGQQVTLSCSPISGHRSVSWYQQTPGQGLQFLFEYFSETQRNKGNFPGRFSGRQFSNSRSEMNVSTLELGDSALYLCASSPGRSPLHFGNGTRLTVT.